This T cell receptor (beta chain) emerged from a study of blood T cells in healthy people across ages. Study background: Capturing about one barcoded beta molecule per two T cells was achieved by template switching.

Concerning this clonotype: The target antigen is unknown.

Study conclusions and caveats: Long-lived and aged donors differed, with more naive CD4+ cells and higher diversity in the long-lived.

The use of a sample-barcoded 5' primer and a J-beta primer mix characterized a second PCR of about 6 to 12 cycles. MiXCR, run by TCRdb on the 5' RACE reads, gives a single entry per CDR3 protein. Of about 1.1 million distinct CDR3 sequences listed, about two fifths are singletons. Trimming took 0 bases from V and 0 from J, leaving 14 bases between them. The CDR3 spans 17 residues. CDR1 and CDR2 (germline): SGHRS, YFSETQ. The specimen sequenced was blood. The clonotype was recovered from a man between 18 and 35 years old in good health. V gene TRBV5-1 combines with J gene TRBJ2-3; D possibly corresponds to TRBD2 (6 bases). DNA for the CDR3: TGCGCCAGCAGCTTGGTTGGGGGAGGCTTTAGCACAGATACGCAGTATTTT. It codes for CASSLVGGGFSTDTQYF. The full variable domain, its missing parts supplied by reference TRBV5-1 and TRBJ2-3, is KAGVTQTPRYLIKTRGQQVTLSCSPISGHRSVSWYQQTPGQGLQFLFEYFSETQRNKGNFPGRFSGRQFSNSRSEMNVSTLELGDSALYLCASSLVGGGFSTDTQYFGPGTRLTVL.